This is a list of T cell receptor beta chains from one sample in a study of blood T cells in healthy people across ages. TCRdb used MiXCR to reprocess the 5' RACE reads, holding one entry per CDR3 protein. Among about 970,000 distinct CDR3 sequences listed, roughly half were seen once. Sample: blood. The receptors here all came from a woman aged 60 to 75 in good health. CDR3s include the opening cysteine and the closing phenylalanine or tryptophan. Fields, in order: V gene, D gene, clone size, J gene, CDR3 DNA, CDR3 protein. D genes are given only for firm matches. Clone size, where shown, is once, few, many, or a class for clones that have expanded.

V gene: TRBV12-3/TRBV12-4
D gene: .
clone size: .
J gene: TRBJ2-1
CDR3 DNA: TGTGCCAGCAGTTTAGCGCTCCTCCGGGACGATCGGTCCGATGAGCAGTTCTTC
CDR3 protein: CASSLALLRDDRSDEQFF

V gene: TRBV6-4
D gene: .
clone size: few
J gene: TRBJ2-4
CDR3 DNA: TGTGCCAGCAGTGACTCGGCGGGAAAACAAAACATTCAGTACTTC
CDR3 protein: CASSDSAGKQNIQYF

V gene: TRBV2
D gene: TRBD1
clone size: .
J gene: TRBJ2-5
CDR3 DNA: TGTGCCAGCGAGGGACAGACAGAGACCCAGTACTTC
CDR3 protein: CASEGQTETQYF

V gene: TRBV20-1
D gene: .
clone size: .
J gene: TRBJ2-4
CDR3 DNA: TGCAGTGCTAGATCACACGGGGGCATTCAGTACTTC
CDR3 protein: CSARSHGGIQYF

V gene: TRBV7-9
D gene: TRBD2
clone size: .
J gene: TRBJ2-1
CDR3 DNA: TGTGCCAGCAACCACCAGCGACTAGCGGGAAACAATGAGCAGTTCTTC
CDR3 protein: CASNHQRLAGNNEQFF

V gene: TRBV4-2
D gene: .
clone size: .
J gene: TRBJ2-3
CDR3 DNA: TGTGCCAGCAGCCAAGAGGACCTTACAGATACGCAGTATTTT
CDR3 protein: CASSQEDLTDTQYF

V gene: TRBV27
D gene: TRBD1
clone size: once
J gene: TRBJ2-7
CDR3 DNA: TGTGCCAGCAGTTCCATGGGACAGGGGTGGCACTACGAGCAGTACTTC
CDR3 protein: CASSSMGQGWHYEQYF

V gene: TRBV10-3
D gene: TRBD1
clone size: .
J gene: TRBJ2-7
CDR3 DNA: TGTGCCATCAGCCACGGGACAGTTAATTACGAGCGGTACTTC
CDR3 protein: CAISHGTVNYERYF

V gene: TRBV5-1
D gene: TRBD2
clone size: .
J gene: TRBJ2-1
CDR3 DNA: TGCGCCAGCTCACAGGAGCGGGGGGTTAATGAGCAGTTCTTC
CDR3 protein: CASSQERGVNEQFF

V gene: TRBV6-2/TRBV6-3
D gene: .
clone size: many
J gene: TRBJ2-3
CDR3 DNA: TGTGCCAGCTCACTTTACGGCGTGGGCACAGATACGCAGTATTTT
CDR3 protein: CASSLYGVGTDTQYF

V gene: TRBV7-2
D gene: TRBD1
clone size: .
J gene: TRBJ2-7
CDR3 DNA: TGTGCCAGCAGCTTTCAGGGGGACTCCTACGAGCAGTACTTC
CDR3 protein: CASSFQGDSYEQYF

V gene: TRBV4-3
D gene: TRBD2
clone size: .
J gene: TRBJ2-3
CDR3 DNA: TGCGCCAGCGCCCAGACTAGCGATACGCAGTATTTT
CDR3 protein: CASAQTSDTQYF

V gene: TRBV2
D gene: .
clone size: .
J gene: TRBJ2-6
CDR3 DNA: TGTGCCAGCAGTGTCGCCAACGTCCTGACTTTC
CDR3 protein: CASSVANVLTF

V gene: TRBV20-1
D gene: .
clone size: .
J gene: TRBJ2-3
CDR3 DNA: TGCAGTGCTAGACGAGGGGGTAGGGGCGGCACAGATACGCAGTATTTT
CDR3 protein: CSARRGGRGGTDTQYF

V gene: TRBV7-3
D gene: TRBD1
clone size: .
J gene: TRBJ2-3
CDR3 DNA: TGTGCCAGCAGCAAGTATTTTAGGACAGGGAGCACAGATACGCAGTATTTT
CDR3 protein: CASSKYFRTGSTDTQYF

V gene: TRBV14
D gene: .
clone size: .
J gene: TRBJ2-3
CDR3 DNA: TGTGCCAGCAGCCAAACGAGCCAGAGAACAGATACGCAGTATTTT
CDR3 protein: CASSQTSQRTDTQYF

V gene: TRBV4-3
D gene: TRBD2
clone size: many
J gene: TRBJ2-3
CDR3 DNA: TGCGCCAGCAGCCAAGAAATACTAGCGGGAGTTCAAGATACGCAGTATTTT
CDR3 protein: CASSQEILAGVQDTQYF

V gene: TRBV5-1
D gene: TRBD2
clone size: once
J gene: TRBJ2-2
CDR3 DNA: TGCGCCAGCAGCCCGAGGACTAGCGGGAGCCCCGGGGAGCTGTTTTTT
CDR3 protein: CASSPRTSGSPGELFF

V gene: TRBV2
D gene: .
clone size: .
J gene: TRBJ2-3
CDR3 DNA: TGTGCCAGCATAGACTCACCGGCTTCAGATACGCAGTATTTT
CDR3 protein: CASIDSPASDTQYF

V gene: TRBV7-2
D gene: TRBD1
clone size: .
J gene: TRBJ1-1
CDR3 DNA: TGTGCCAGCAGCTCCGGACAGGGCCGGAGGGCTTTCTTT
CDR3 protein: CASSSGQGRRAFF

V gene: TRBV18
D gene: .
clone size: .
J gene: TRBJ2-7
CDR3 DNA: TGTGCCAGCAGCCCCGTCTCCTACGAGCAGTACTTC
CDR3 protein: CASSPVSYEQYF

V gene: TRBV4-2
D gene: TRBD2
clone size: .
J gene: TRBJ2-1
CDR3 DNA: TGTGCCAGCAGCCAGGTCGTTGCTAGCGGGAGGACTGAGCAGTTCTTC
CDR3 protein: CASSQVVASGRTEQFF

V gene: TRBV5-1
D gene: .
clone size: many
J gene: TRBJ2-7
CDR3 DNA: TGCGCCAGCAGCTTCCTGGGCGGAACCTACGAGCAGTACTTC
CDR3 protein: CASSFLGGTYEQYF

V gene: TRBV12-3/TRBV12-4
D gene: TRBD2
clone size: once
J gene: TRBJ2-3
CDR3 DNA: TGTGCCAGCAGCCGCTCGGTAGCGGGATTCACAGATACGCAGTATTTT
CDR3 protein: CASSRSVAGFTDTQYF

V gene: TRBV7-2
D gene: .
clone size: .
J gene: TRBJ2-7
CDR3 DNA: TGTGCCAGCAGCTTAGTTTGGGGACATTACTCCTACGAGCAGTACTTC
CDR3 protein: CASSLVWGHYSYEQYF

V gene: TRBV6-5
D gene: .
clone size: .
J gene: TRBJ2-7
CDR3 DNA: TGTGCCAGCAGTATGGGTAGAGGGACCTACGAGCAGTACTTC
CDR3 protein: CASSMGRGTYEQYF

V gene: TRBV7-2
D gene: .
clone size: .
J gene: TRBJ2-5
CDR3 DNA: TGTGCCAGCAGCTTAGTGGCGGGGCCCCAAGAGACCCAGTACTTC
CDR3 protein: CASSLVAGPQETQYF

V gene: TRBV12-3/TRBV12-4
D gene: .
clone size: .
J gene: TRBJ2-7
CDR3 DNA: TGTGCCAGCAGTTTTAGGACCTACGAGCAGTACTTC
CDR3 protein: CASSFRTYEQYF

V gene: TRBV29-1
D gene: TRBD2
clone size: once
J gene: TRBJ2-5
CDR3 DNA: TGCAGCGTGGGCCGGCTAGCGGGAGTCTCTGGGGGTGAGCAGTACTTC
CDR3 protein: CSVGRLAGVSGGEQYF

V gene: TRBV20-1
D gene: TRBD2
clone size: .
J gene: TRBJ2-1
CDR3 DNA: TGCAGTGCTCGGAGCGGGAGAGGGATGGATGAGCAGTTCTTC
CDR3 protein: CSARSGRGMDEQFF

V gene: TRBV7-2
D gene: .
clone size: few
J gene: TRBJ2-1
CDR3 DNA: TGTGCCAGCAGCTCTTTTTACCACAATGAGCAGTTCTTC
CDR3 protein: CASSSFYHNEQFF

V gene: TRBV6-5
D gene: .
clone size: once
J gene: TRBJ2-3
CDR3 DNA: TGTGCCAGCAGTTACGGTGGGACGACCACAGATACGCAGTATTTT
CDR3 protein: CASSYGGTTTDTQYF

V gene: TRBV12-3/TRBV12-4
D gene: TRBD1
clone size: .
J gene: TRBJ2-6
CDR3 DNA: TGTGCCAGCAGTGAACAGGGGGGCTCTGGGGCCAACGTCCTGACTTTC
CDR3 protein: CASSEQGGSGANVLTF

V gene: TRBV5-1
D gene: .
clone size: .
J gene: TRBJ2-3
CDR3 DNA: TGCGCCAGCACTCAGGGACTTGGAACAGATACGCAGTATTTT
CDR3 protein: CASTQGLGTDTQYF

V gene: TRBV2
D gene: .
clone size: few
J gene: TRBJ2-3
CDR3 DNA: TGTGCCAGCAGTGATCTAGCAGCTAGCACAGATACGCAGTATTTT
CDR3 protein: CASSDLAASTDTQYF

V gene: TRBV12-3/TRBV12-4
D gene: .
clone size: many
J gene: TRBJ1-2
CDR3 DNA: TGTGCCAGCAGTTTGACAAATAACTATGGCTACACCTTC
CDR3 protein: CASSLTNNYGYTF

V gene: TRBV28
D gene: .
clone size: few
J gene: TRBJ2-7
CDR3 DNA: TGTGCCAGCAGTTTTGCCGTAATAAGCTCCTACGAGCAGTACTTC
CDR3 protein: CASSFAVISSYEQYF

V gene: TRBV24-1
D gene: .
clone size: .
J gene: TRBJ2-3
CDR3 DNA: TGTGCCACCAGTGATTTCGGGTCGCGGCCGTCGGGCACAGATACGCAGTATTTT
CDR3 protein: CATSDFGSRPSGTDTQYF

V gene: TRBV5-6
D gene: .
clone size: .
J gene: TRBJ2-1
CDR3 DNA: TGTGCCAGCAGCCAAAGAGGAGCCGATTGGAGGGATGAGCAGTTCTTC
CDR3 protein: CASSQRGADWRDEQFF

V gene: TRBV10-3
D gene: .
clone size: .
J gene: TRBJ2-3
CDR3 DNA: TGTGCCATCAGTGACGTCATAGGGGTGGAAAATACGCAGTATTTT
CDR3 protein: CAISDVIGVENTQYF

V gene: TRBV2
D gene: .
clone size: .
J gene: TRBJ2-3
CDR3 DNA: TGTGCCAGCAGTGAATCCTCCGAGGGCACGCAGTATTTT
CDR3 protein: CASSESSEGTQYF

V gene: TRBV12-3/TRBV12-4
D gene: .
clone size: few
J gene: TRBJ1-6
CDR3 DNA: TGTGCCAGCAGTTTTTCTGGGGCCTCACCCCTCCACTTT
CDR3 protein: CASSFSGASPLHF

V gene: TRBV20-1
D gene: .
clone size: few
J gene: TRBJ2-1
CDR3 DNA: TGCAGTGCCAACCACTACAATGAGCAGTTCTTC
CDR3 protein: CSANHYNEQFF

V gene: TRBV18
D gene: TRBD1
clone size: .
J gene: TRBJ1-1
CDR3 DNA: TGTGCCAGCTCACCAAACAGGGGAATGGGAACTGAAGCTTTCTTT
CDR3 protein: CASSPNRGMGTEAFF

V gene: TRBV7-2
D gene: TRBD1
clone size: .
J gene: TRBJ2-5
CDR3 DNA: TGTGCCAGCAGCTTGACAGGGAAAGGGGAGACCCAGTACTTC
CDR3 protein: CASSLTGKGETQYF

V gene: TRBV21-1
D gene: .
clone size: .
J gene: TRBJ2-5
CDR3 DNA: TGTGCCAGCAGCCTTAGACGGGACAGGGGGCTCGTAGGGGAGACCCAGTACTTC
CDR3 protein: CASSLRRDRGLVGETQYF

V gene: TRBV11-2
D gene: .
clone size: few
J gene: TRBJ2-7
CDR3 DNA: TGTGCCAGCAGCTCAACTAGCACGGGGACTCCGTACGAGCAGTACTTC
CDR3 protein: CASSSTSTGTPYEQYF

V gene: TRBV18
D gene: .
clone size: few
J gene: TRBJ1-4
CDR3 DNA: TGTGCCAGCTCACCATCCGGGACCGTGAATGAAAAACTGTTTTTT
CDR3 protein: CASSPSGTVNEKLFF

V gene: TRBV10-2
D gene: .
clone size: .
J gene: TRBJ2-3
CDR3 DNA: TGCGCCAGCAGTGAAGAGGGCGATGGAGGAGATACGCAGTATTTT
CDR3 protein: CASSEEGDGGDTQYF

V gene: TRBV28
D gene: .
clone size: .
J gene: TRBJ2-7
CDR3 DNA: TGTGCCAGCAGTTTTTTCGTCTACGAGCAGTACTTC
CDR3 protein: CASSFFVYEQYF

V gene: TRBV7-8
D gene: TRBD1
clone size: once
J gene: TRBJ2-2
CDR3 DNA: TGTGCCAGCAGCCCGGACAGGCTTTGGGGGAACACCGGGGAGCTGTTTTTT
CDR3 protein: CASSPDRLWGNTGELFF

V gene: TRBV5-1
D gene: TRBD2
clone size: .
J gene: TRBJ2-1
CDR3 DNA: TGCGCCAGCAGGGGACTAGCGGTATACAATGAGCAGTTCTTC
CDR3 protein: CASRGLAVYNEQFF

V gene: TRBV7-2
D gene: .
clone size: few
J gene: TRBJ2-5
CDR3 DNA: TGTGCCAGCAGCCACGGACAAGAGACCCAGTACTTC
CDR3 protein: CASSHGQETQYF

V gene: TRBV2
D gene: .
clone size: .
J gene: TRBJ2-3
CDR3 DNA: TGTGCCAGCAGTGTTAGGAGGGGGAGCACAGATACGCAGTATTTT
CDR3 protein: CASSVRRGSTDTQYF